These 2 T cell receptor beta chains were all obtained from the same sample, sequenced in a study of blood T cell repertoires in COVID-19. Sequencing was performed with immunoSEQ multiplex PCR; in TCRdb, only in-frame clones are kept and a portion is missing. The data show 200,000 or so clones, with 80% to 85% seen just once and 4% to 5.5% held by the top ten. The sample consisted of peripheral blood. The source is a human donor in a cohort sampled during active COVID-19.

V is TRBV9 and J is TRBJ1-1; 9 bases are a match to TRBD1. Germline V gene data show CDR1 as SGDLS and CDR2 as YYNGEE. The CDR3 totals 15 residues. With 1 base clipped from V and 5 bases from J, the junction kept 6 bases outside the gene matches. CDR3 loop: CASSVSTGGKTEAFF. The CDR3 region has the DNA TGTGCCAGCAGCGTATCGACAGGGGGGAAGACTGAAGCTTTCTTT.

V gene TRBV19 combines with J gene TRBJ2-1, with D possibly TRBD2 on 6 matching bases. Trimming cost V 4 bases and J 9 bases, with 19 bases left between them. The CDR3 totals 15 residues. Germline values: CDR1 LNHDA, CDR2 SQIVND (reference sequence). CDR3 in amino acids: CASSRMGLGTSEQFF. The CDR3 nucleotides are TGTGCCAGTAGTAGAATGGGACTCGGTACTAGTGAGCAGTTCTTC.